This section outlines one TCR beta chain sequence together with its context. This sample was included in a study of blood T cell repertoires in COVID-19. As originally analysed: Reference gene primer amplification gave estimated nucleated cell counts. The repertoire was sequenced with immunoSEQ multiplex PCR; TCRdb's copy has only in-frame clones and lacks some. The V and J calls and clone size are taken from that table; D and trimming were inferred from the DNA. Of approximately 160,000 clones listed, around nine tenths are singletons. V dropped 5 bases and J dropped 6 bases, with 29 bases sitting between them. CDR3 length: 18 residues. The germline V gene encodes CDR1 SGHTA and CDR2 FQGTGA.

V gene TRBV7-3 combines with J gene TRBJ2-7; weak D call: TRBD2 (5 bases). Sequencing was done on a sample of peripheral blood. The origin of this receptor is a man aged 60 to 75 with COVID-19, enrolled during active disease. This chain's CDR3 is CASSPRPATPGSIREQYF. Written as DNA, the CDR3 is TGTGCCAGCAGCCCTCGGCCGGCGACCCCTGGGAGTATCCGCGAGCAGTACTTC.